Included here is one T cell receptor beta chain sequence, with context. The antigen it recognizes is unknown. One base away there is no much larger clone; base qualities are not given. The CDR3 goes from the cysteine to the phenylalanine over 15 residues. The sequence is cut down to CDR3 DNA, 45 bases in frame from base 1. The germline V gene yields SGHRS for CDR1 and YFSETQ for CDR2. Germline trimming amounts to 3 bases on V and 2 bases on J, with 2 as the count of junction bases outside the gene matches. Each collaborating institution followed its own protocols to collect whole blood in K2EDTA tubes. For TCRbeta analysis, collaborators shipped samples in one of three forms: frozen whole blood, isolated PBMCs, or DNA extracted from either of those sample types. The sample comes from a study of blood T cell repertoires in COVID-19 (dated by TCRdb to about 2020). Turning to the overall study: Collaborator samples came from the United States, Italy and Spain and covered acute and convalescent phases of COVID-19. The material from the prospective study consisted of cDNA or gDNA derived from T cells, B-cell-depleted T cells, or PBMCs. Deeply sampled blood TCRbeta repertoires from subjects exposed to, actively infected with, or recovered from COVID-19 were included in the dataset. The repertoires were released in a freely available public database meant as a resource for research on the immune response to SARS-CoV-2. Samples came from the ongoing ImmuneRACE study (first 160 participants) plus 1,254 subjects from 6 global collaborators. Sample metadata almost always included a de-identified subject ID, COVID-19 status, age in years and sex. Where available, HLA class I and class II types were taken from metadata supplied by the sample provider and were not determined by assay-based typing.

Overall study results and their limits: Clinical and demographic metadata were provided uncurated, with the amount varying by source and participant.

The immunoSEQ Assay, a bias-controlled multiplex PCR, was used to amplify TCRbeta CDR3 regions from genomic DNA. Under the source paper's analysis protocol: Within the assay, amplification of reference gene primers was used to estimate how many nucleated cells each sample contained. Sequence reads were collapsed and filtered to measure the absolute abundance of every unique TCRbeta CDR3 rearrangement. Productive Simpson clonality was computed per sample as the square root of Simpson's diversity index over productive rearrangements. TCRdb re-hosts the immuneACCESS table, in-frame sequences only. Its copies lack some clones; in the studies checked, an unresolved V gene accounts for under half of them, and the cause for the rest is not known. V, J and clone size derive from that table, while D and trimming were established from the DNA sequence. For this sample there are around 62,000 clones; roughly 85% appear just once. Roughly 20% of the sample is taken by the ten largest.

The sequenced material came from peripheral blood. The receptor chain draws on TRBV5-1 and TRBJ2-5, and 12 bases in between align with TRBD2. The TCR comes from a man aged 50-60 years with acute or convalescent COVID-19. The bases read TGCGCCAGCAGCTCAACTAGCGGGGGGCAAGAGACCCAGTACTTC. This sequence encodes CASSSTSGGQETQYF.